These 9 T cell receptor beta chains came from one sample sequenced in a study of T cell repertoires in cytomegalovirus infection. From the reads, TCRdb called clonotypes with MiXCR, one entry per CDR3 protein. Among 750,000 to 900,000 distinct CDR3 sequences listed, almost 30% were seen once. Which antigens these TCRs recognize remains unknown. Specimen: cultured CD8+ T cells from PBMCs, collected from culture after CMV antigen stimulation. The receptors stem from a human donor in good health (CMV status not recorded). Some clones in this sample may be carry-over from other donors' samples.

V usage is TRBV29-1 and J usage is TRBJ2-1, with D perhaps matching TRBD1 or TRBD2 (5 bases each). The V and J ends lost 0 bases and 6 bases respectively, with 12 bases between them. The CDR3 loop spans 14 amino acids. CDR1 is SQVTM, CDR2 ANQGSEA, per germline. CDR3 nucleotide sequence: TGCAGCGTTGAAGATCTCAGGGAGTCCAATGAGCAGTTCTTC. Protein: CSVEDLRESNEQFF.

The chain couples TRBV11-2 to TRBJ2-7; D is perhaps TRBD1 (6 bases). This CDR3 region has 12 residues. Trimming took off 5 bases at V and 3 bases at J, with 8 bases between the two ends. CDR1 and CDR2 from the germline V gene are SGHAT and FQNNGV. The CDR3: CASSQTGYEQYV. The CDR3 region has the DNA TGTGCCAGCAGCCAGACAGGCTACGAGCAGTACGTC.

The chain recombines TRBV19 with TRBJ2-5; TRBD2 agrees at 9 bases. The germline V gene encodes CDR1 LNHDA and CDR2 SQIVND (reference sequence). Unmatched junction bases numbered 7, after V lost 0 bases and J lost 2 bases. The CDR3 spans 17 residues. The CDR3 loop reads CASSIDRTSATQETQYF. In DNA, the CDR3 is TGTGCCAGTAGTATAGATCGGACTAGCGCAACACAAGAGACCCAGTACTTC.

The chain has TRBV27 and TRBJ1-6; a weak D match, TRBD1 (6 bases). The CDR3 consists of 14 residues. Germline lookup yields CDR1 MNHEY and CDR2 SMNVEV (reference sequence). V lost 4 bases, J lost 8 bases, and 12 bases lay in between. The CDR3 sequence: CASSSGQWDSPLHF. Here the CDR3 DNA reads TGTGCCAGCAGTTCCGGACAGTGGGATTCACCCCTCCACTTT.

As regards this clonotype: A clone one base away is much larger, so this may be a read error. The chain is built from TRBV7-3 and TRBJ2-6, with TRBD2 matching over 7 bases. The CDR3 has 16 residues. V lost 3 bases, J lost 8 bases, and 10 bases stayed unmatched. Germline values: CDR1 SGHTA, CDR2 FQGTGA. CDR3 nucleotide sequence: TGTGCCAGCAGCTTTCCGTCGGAGAGCGGGACCAACGTCCTGACTTTC. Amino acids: CASSFPSESGTNVLTF.

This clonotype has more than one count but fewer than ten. The CDR3 coding sequence is TGTGCCAGCAGTTCCCGGGGCAGGGGGCTGACTGAAGCTTTCTTT. Its translation is CASSSRGRGLTEAFF. The chain is built from TRBV6-2 or TRBV6-3 and TRBJ1-1; 8 bases agree with TRBD1. CDR1 is MNHEY, CDR2 SVGEGT, per germline. The CDR3 is made up of 15 amino acids. Losses at the gene ends were 4 bases for V and 5 bases for J; bases not matched to a gene: 9.

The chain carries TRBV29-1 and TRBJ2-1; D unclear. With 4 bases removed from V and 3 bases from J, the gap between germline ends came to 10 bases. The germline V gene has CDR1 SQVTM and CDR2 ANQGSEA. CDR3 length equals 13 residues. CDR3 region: CSVATALYNEQFF. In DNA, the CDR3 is TGCAGCGTTGCTACAGCACTCTACAATGAGCAGTTCTTC.

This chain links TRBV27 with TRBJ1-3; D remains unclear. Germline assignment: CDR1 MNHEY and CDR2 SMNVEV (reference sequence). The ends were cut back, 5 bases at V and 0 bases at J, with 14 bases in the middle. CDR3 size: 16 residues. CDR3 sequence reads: CASSPLTESSGNTIYF. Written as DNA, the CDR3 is TGTGCCAGCAGTCCCTTGACTGAAAGCTCTGGAAACACCATATATTTT.

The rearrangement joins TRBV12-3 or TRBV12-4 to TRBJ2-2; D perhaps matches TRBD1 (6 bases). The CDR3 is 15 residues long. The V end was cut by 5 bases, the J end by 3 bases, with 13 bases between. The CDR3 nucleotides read TGTGCCAGCAGTCCGTTCCCAGGGGACACCGGGGAGCTGTTTTTT. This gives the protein CASSPFPGDTGELFF.